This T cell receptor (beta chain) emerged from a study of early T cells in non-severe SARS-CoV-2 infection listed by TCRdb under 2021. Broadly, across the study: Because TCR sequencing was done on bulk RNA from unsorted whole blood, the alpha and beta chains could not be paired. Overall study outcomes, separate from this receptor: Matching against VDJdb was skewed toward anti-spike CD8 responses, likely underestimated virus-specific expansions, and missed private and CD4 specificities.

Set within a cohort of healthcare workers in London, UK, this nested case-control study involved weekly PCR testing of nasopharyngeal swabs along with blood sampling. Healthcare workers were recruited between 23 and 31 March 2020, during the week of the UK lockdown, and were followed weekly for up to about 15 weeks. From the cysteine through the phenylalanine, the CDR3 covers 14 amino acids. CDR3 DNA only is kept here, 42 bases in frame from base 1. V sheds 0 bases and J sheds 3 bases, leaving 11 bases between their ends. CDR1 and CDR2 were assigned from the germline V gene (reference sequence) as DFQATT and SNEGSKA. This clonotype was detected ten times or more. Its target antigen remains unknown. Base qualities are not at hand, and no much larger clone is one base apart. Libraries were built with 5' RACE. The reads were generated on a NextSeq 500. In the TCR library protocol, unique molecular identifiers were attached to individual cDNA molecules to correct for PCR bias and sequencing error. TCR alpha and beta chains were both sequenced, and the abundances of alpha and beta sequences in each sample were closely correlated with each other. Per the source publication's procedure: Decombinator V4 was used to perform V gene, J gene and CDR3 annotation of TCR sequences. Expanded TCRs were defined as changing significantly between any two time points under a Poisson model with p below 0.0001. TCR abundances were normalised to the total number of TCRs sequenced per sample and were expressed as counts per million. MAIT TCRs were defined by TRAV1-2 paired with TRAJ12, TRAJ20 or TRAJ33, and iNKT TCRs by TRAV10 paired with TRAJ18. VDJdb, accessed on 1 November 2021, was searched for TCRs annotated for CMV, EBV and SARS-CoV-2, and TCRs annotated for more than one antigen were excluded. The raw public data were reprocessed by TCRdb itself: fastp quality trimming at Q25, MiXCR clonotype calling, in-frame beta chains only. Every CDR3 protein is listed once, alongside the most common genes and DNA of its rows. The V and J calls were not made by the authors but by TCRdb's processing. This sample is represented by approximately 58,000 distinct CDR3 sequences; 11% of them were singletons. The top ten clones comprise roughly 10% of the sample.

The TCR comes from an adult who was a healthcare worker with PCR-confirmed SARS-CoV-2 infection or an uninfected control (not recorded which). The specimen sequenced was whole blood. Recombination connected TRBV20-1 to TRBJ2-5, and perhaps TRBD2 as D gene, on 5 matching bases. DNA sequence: TGCAGTGCTAGAGATGAATCCGGGAAAGAGACCCAGTACTTC. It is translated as CSARDESGKETQYF.